This is a list of T cell receptor beta chains from one sample in a study of blood T cell repertoires in COVID-19. Here immunoSEQ multiplex PCR was the method, and the copy in TCRdb shows in-frame clones only, minus some. The sample yields 65,000 to 85,000 clones, 79% seen once. The sequenced sample consisted of peripheral blood. The receptors stem from a woman at least 80 years old with active or convalescent COVID-19. The CDR3 runs from the conserved cysteine through the conserved F or W. A D gene is named only where the DNA matches it firmly. A clone size is listed for some rows: how often the clone was seen (once, few, many), or a class if it is expanded.

clone_size,v_call,d_call,j_call,cdr3_aa,cdr3_nt
NA,TRBV10-3,TRBD1,TRBJ1-4,CAISFGTGGGMANEKLFF,TGTGCCATCAGTTTCGGGACAGGGGGCGGCATGGCTAATGAAAAACTGTTTTTT
few,TRBV29-1,NA,TRBJ1-1,CSVSGGSGAFF,TGCAGCGTATCTGGGGGGAGTGGAGCTTTCTTT
once,TRBV6-5,TRBD1,TRBJ2-1,CASSVDRGWKNEQFF,TGTGCCAGCAGCGTCGACAGGGGCTGGAAGAATGAGCAGTTCTTC
NA,TRBV6-5,NA,TRBJ1-1,CASRGGKNTEAFF,TGTGCCAGCAGGGGCGGGAAGAACACTGAAGCTTTCTTT
many,TRBV4-3,NA,TRBJ2-1,CASSQDGNRYNEQFF,TGCGCCAGCAGCCAAGATGGAAACAGATACAATGAGCAGTTCTTC
few,TRBV7-6,TRBD2,TRBJ2-7,CASSLEAGAFDEQYF,TGTGCCAGCAGCTTAGAAGCGGGAGCCTTTGACGAGCAGTACTTC
medium-sized,TRBV6-2/TRBV6-3,NA,TRBJ2-7,CASSYGAGFLRYEQYF,TGTGCCAGCAGTTACGGGGCAGGGTTCCTACGCTACGAGCAGTACTTC
NA,TRBV5-1,TRBD1,TRBJ2-3,CASSAPGTGWSDTQYF,TGCGCCAGCAGCGCGCCGGGGACAGGGTGGTCAGATACGCAGTATTTT
NA,TRBV9,TRBD1,TRBJ2-1,CASSGLGQGASEQFF,TGTGCCAGCAGCGGATTGGGACAGGGGGCTAGTGAGCAGTTCTTC
few,TRBV10-1,NA,TRBJ2-3,CASSEDRSSTDTQYF,TGCGCCAGCAGTGAGGACAGATCCTCGACAGATACGCAGTATTTT
NA,TRBV5-5,NA,TRBJ1-6,CASSLYGEDNSPLHF,TGTGCCAGCAGCTTGTATGGGGAGGATAATTCACCCCTCCACTTT
NA,TRBV5-1,TRBD2,TRBJ2-3,CASTLGLAGLTDTQYF,TGCGCCAGCACCCTTGGACTAGCGGGACTCACAGATACGCAGTATTTT
NA,TRBV6-6,NA,TRBJ2-1,CASLRDKNEQFF,TGTGCCAGCCTCAGGGATAAGAATGAGCAGTTCTTC
NA,TRBV18,NA,TRBJ2-3,CASSPPSRRTADTQYF,TGTGCCAGCTCACCACCGTCTCGGAGGACCGCAGATACGCAGTATTTT
NA,TRBV27,NA,TRBJ2-1,CASSSTRLLNEQFF,TGTGCCAGCAGTAGTACTAGGCTTCTCAATGAGCAGTTCTTC
few,TRBV28,TRBD2,TRBJ2-3,CASSFSTSEPLRADTQYF,TGTGCCAGCAGTTTCTCAACTAGCGAACCCTTAAGGGCAGATACGCAGTATTTT
NA,TRBV7-9,NA,TRBJ1-2,CASSLFLDGYTF,TGTGCCAGCAGCTTATTCCTCGATGGCTACACCTTC
NA,TRBV24-1,TRBD2,TRBJ2-1,CATSDIAGVFGNEQFF,TGTGCCACCAGTGACATAGCGGGAGTGTTCGGCAATGAGCAGTTCTTC
NA,TRBV24-1,TRBD2,TRBJ2-2,CATSDLSRASGENTGELFF,TGTGCCACCAGTGATTTGAGTAGGGCTAGCGGAGAGAACACCGGGGAGCTGTTTTTT
few,TRBV7-2,TRBD2,TRBJ2-7,CASSFGTSGSYEQYF,TGTGCCAGCAGCTTCGGGACTAGCGGGAGCTACGAGCAGTACTTC
NA,TRBV6-6,NA,TRBJ2-3,CASSYGGYPTTDTQYF,TGTGCCAGCAGTTACGGGGGGTACCCCACCACAGATACGCAGTATTTT
few,TRBV19,NA,TRBJ1-3,CASQGFSGNTIYF,TGTGCCAGTCAGGGGTTCTCTGGAAACACCATATATTTT
NA,TRBV29-1,NA,TRBJ1-2,CSVEIAGGNYGYTF,TGCAGCGTTGAAATCGCCGGAGGGAACTATGGCTACACCTTC
NA,TRBV6-6,NA,TRBJ1-2,CASSYGHLVAF,TGTGCCAGCAGTTACGGGCACCTCGTAGCCTTC